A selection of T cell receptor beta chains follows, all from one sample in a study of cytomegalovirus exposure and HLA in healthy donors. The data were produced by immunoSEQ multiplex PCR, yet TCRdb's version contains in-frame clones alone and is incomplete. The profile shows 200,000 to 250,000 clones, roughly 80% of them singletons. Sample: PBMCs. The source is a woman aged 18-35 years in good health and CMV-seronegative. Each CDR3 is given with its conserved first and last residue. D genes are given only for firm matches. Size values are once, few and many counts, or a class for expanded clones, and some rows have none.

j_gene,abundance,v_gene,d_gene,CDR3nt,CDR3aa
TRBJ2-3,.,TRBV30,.,TGTGCCCGAGAACTCAGGGGAACAGATACGCAGTATTTT,CARELRGTDTQYF
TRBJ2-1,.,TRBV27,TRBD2,TGTGCCAGCAGTTCCAGGCGGACTAGATCCTACAATGAGCAGTTCTTC,CASSSRRTRSYNEQFF
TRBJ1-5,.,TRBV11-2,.,TGTGCCAGCAGCTTAACTAGCAATCAGCCCCAGCATTTT,CASSLTSNQPQHF
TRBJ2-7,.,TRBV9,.,TGTGCCAGCAGCGTAGAAGTAGACTACGAGCAGTACTTC,CASSVEVDYEQYF
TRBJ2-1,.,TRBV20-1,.,TGCAGTGCTGACTTTCCCCATGAGCAGTTCTTC,CSADFPHEQFF
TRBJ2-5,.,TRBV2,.,TGTGCCAGTCGGGCGGGGGCCTACAAAGAGACCCAGTACTTC,CASRAGAYKETQYF
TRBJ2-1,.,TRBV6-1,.,TGTGCCAGTGGGACCCCCGGTGAGCAGTTCTTC,CASGTPGEQFF
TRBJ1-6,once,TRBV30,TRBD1,TGTGCCTGGAGGAAAGGGGGCATTAATTCACCCCTCCACTTT,CAWRKGGINSPLHF
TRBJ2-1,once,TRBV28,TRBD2,TGTGCCAGCAGATTTCTAGATACCGGGGGGTACAATGAGCAGTTCTTC,CASRFLDTGGYNEQFF
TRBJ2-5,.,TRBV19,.,TGTGCCAGTAGTACAGTTTACCAAGAGACCCAGTACTTC,CASSTVYQETQYF